This TCR beta chain is drawn from a study of T cells in Graves' hyperthyroidism and ophthalmopathy. RNA transcripts served as the template for amplifying TCR beta CDR3 regions. The HTBI set primed first-round TCR CDR3 RT-PCR. TCRdb re-derived calls from the multiplex PCR reads in MiXCR, one entry per CDR3 protein. The table includes under 200,000 distinct CDR3 sequences, 9.4% detected once. This clonotype was seen more than once but under ten times. V was pared by 4 bases and J by 5 bases, with 10 bases between. The CDR3 totals 13 residues. Germline V gene lookup returns CDR1 KGHDR and CDR2 SFDVKD. The patients, who ranged from 18 to 65 in age, presented with newly diagnosed hyperthyroidism lasting under 2 months.

Material for sequencing was blood. This TCR was sampled from a woman in her late teens or twenties with Graves' hyperthyroidism that later progressed to Graves' ophthalmopathy. This chain uses TRBV24-1 with TRBJ2-5; D not resolved. In DNA form, the CDR3 reads TGTGCCACCAGTGACGGACCCGAGGAGACCCAGTACTTC. This sequence encodes CATSDGPEETQYF.